This TCR beta chain stems from a study of vaccination and CD4 T cells after COVID-19. Treatment reported: roughly ten-day PBMC culture with coronavirus spike peptide pools or control peptides (ViraFEST assay). Approximately 2 million PBMCs were grown per well alongside approximately 10 IU/ml IL-2 and 10 ug/ml peptide pools. This CDR3 has 18 residues. V lost 2 bases to trimming and J lost 5 bases; unmatched junction nucleotides: 9. Germline-derived CDR1 and CDR2 are WSHSY and SAAADI. The study sequenced cultured CD4+ T cell DNA using the Oncomine TCR Beta short-read assay. In TCRdb, the PCR reads were re-called with MiXCR into one record per CDR3 protein. The sample lists some 15,000 distinct CDR3 sequences; just over 70% were seen once. A remark on this clonotype: The antigen is not known.

The rearrangement joins TRBV10-2 to TRBJ2-2, with 12 positions matching TRBD2. The sample consisted of CD4+ T cells from blood, cultured in vitro. The receptor's source is a human donor who had recovered from COVID-19. The CDR3 spells CASSEDGLAGGPTGELFF. The CDR3 DNA reads as TGCGCCAGCAGTGAGGACGGTCTAGCGGGGGGGCCAACCGGGGAGCTGTTTTTT.